This TCR beta chain originates from a study of blood T cell repertoires in COVID-19. V shed 6 bases, J shed 8 bases, and the junction held 13 bases outside the gene matches. Germline-derived CDR1 and CDR2 are MRHNA and SNTAGT. The CDR3 is 15 amino acids. Repertoires were generated with immunoSEQ multiplex PCR, while TCRdb's copy carries only in-frame clones and drops some. The sample includes 240,000 or so clones, over 80% of them seen just once. The receptor's source is a man aged 25-45 years who had recovered from COVID-19. Material for sequencing was peripheral blood. V is TRBV6-4 and J is TRBJ2-1; TRBD2 matches at 7 bases. The CDR3 region is CASSLRGGGVDEQFF. In nucleotides, the CDR3 is TGTGCCAGCAGCCTACGGGGCGGGGGTGTAGATGAGCAGTTCTTC.